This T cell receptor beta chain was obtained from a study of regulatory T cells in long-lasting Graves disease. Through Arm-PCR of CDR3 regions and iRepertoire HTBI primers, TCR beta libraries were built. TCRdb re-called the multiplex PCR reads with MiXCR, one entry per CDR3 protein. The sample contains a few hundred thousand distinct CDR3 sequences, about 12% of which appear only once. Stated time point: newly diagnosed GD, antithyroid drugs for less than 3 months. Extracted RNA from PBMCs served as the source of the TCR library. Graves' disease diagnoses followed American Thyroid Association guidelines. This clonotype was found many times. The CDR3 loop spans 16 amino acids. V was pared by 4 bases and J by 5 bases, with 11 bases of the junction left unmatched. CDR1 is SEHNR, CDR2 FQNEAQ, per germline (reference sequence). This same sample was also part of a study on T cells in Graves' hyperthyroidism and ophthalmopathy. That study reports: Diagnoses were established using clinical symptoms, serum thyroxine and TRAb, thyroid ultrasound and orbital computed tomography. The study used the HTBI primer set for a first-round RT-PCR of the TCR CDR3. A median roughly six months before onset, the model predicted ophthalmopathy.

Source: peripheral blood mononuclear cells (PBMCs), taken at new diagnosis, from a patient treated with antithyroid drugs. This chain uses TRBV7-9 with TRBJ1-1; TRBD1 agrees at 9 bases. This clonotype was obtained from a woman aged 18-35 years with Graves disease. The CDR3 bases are TGTGCCAGCAGCTCCGGGACAGGGTTGTTTGGAACTGAAGCTTTCTTT. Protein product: CASSSGTGLFGTEAFF.